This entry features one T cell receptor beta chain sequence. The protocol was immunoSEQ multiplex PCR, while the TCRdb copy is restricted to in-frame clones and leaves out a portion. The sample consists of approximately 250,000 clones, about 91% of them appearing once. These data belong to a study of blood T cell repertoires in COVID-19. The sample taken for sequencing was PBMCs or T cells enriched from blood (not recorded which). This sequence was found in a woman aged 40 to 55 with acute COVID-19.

The CDR3 DNA reads as TGTGCCAGCAGTCAACTAGCTCCCGGCACGAGCACCGGGGAGCTGTTTTTT. This sequence encodes CASSQLAPGTSTGELFF. The chain is built from TRBV28 and TRBJ2-2; weak D call: TRBD2 (6 bases). The CDR3 length is 17 residues. V lost 5 bases and J lost 4, with 20 bases in between. Germline-derived CDR1 and CDR2 are MDHEN and SYDVKM. The whole variable domain, remainder taken from reference TRBV28 and TRBJ2-2, is DVKVTQSSRYLVKRTGEKVFLECVQDMDHENMFWYRQDPGLGLRLIYFSYDVKMKEKGDIPEGYSVSREKKERFSLILESASTNQTSMYLCASSQLAPGTSTGELFFGEGSRLTVL.